Relative to its sample, the clone carrying this TCR beta chain is medium-sized (0.01 to 0.1%). Its antigen is unidentified. Individual cDNA molecules received unique molecular identifiers. TCRdb ran MiXCR on the 5' RACE reads and lists one entry per CDR3 protein. The sample lists some 25,000 distinct CDR3 sequences, about 4.4% seen once, with about 15% in the top ten. This sample is drawn from a study of early T cells in non-severe SARS-CoV-2 infection. Across the whole study: With bulk RNA from unsorted whole blood as input, sequencing yielded unpaired chains. General study points: Lookups in VDJdb leaned toward anti-spike CD8 responses and missed private and CD4 specificities.

This CDR3 contains 16 residues. Germline CDR1 is KGHSH and CDR2 is LQKENI. V was pared by 3 bases and J by 2 bases, with 13 bases between. The chain recombines TRBV18 with TRBJ2-2; D is unclear. The sequencing input was whole blood. The receptor was derived from an adult who was a healthcare worker with PCR-confirmed SARS-CoV-2 infection or an uninfected control (not recorded which). CDR3 nucleotides: TGTGCCAGCTCACCTGCTAGGAACCCCAACACCGGGGAGCTGTTTTTT. This codes for CASSPARNPNTGELFF.